Below are 8 T cell receptor beta chains sequenced from a single sample in a study of tumor-infiltrating lymphocytes in primary liver carcinoma. With a constant-region primer, TCR beta cDNA was made from about 0.55 ug of total RNA. For TCR beta, libraries were produced by three nested multiplex PCR rounds using slightly modified ARM-PCR. Each of the first two PCR rounds ran nine to ten cycles with TRBV1-TRBV30 forward and C-beta reverse primers. TCRdb called the multiplex PCR reads again in MiXCR, with one record for every CDR3 protein. The sample includes over 45,000 distinct CDR3 sequences, about two thirds of them seen just once. Extraction of RNA together with DNA used roughly 20-33 mg of unsorted bulk tissue. Sequencing was performed on liver tumor tissue from sampling region 5. As to subset: tumor region T5, tumor centre. Source of these receptors: a man in his forties or fifties with primary liver carcinoma and hepatitis B virus infection.

About this clonotype: The junction and the germline gene differ at one end; a read error may be behind it. The chain couples TRBV29-1 to TRBJ1-1; D is unclear. Germline CDR1 and CDR2: SQVTM and ANQGSEA. The CDR3 extends over 10 amino acids. In DNA, the CDR3 is TGCTGCGTTCTCGGCATTGAAGCTTTCTTT. It codes for CCVLGIEAFF.

A note on this clonotype: At one end the junction does not follow the germline gene, possibly because of a read error. The rearrangement joins TRBV5-4 to TRBJ2-1; no clear D gene. Germline V gene lookup returns CDR1 SGHNT and CDR2 YYREEE (reference sequence). The length of the CDR3 is 11 residues. The CDR3: CASSFGGEHFF. CDR3 nucleotides: TGTGCCAGCAGCTTTGGCGGTGAGCACTTCTTC.

Details on this clonotype: The junction departs from the called germline gene at one end, perhaps through a read error. CDR3 nucleotide sequence: TGTGCCGGCCAAACAGGGGAGTGTCAGCCCCAACATTTT. Translation gives CAGQTGECQPQHF. The chain combines TRBV6-6 with TRBJ1-5; TRBD1 aligns across 7 bases. The CDR3 has 13 residues. Germline CDR1 reads MNHNY; CDR2 reads SVGAGI (reference sequence).

Comments on this clonotype: The conserved phenylalanine or tryptophan normally closing the CDR3 is absent here, so this likely arose from a read error. The DNA is left out, because the CDR3 cannot be placed on it with certainty; the CDR3 is given as TCRdb lists it. V usage is TRBV7-9 and J usage is TRBJ2-5; TRBD1, as called in the table, went unchecked against the DNA. The CDR3 comprises 16 residues, both ends counted. Germline V lookup: CDR1 SEHNR, CDR2 FQNEAQ (reference sequence). This CDR3 reads CASSLGDRGLQETRYL.

This clonotype was seen a single time. This may come from a read error, since a much larger clone is one base off. In DNA form, the CDR3 reads TGTGCCAGCAGCTTTTGGGAGACCGGGGAGCTGTTTTTT. Translation: CASSFWETGELFF. V gene TRBV11-1 combines with J gene TRBJ2-2, with D maybe TRBD2 (5 bases). CDR3 length: 13 residues. Trimming took off 3 bases at V and 5 bases at J, with 7 bases between the two ends. Germline V gene data show CDR1 as SGHAT and CDR2 as FQDESV (reference sequence).

This clonotype came up many times. The rearrangement links TRBV28 to TRBJ2-1, with D tentatively TRBD1 or TRBD2 (5 bases each). Germline CDR1 and CDR2: MDHEN and SYDVKM. The CDR3 length is 16 residues. The V end lost 4 bases, the J end lost 6 bases, and 19 bases lay between the germline ends. The CDR3 DNA is TGTGCCAGCAGTTCCCCTGAGGGGTCTCTCGGCAATGAGCAGTTCTTC. This translates into CASSSPEGSLGNEQFF.

V and J are TRBV2 and TRBJ2-7; D is undetermined. Deletions cut 1 base from V and 5 bases from J, with 9 bases between. The CDR3 runs 13 residues. Germline CDR1 reads SNHLY; CDR2 reads FYNNEI. In DNA form, the CDR3 reads TGTGCCAGCAGTGAAGGGCAGTTCGACGAGCAGTACTTC. This sequence encodes CASSEGQFDEQYF.

Concerning this clonotype itself: Its ends do not fully match the called genes, so a read error is possible. The J gene is TRBJ2-1, the V gene TRBV6-5, with 8 bases identical to TRBD1. The CDR3 is 17 residues long. Per the germline V gene, CDR1 is MNHEY and CDR2 is SVGAGI. CDR3 DNA: TGTGCCAGCAGTCCCCTTACCCCAGGACAGGGCTACAATGAGAAACTCTTC. Protein: CASSPLTPGQGYNEKLF.